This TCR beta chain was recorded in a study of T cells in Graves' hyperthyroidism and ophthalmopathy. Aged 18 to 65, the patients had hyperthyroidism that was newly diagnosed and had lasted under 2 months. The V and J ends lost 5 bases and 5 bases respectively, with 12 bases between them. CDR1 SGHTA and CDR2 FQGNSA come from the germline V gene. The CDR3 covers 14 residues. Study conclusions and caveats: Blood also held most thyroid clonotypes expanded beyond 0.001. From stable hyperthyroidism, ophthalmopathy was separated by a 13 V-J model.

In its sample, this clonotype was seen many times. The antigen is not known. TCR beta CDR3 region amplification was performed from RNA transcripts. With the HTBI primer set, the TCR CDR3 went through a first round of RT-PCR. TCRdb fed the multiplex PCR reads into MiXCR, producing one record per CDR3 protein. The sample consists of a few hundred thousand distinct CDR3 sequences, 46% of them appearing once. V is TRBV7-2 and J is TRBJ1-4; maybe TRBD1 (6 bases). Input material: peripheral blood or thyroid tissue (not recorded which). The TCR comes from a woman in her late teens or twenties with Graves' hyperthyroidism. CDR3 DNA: TGTGCCAGCAGCAACCGGGACACGAATGAAAAACTGTTTTTT. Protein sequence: CASSNRDTNEKLFF.